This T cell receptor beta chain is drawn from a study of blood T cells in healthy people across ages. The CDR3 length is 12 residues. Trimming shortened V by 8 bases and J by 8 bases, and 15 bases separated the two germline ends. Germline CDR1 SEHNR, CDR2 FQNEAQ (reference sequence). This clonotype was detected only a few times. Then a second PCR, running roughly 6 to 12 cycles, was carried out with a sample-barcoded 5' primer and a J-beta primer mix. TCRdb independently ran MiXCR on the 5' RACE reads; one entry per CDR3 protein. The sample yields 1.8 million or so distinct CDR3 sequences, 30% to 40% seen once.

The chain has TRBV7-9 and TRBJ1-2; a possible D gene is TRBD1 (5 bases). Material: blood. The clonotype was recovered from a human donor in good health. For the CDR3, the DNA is TGTGCCAGCTCCGGAGGGGTTTGGGGCTACACCTTC. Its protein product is CASSGGVWGYTF.